The 5 T cell receptor beta chains given below trace back to one sample, sequenced in a study of Graves' ophthalmopathy and Graves' hyperthyroidism. Researchers took RNA transcripts and amplified TCR beta CDR3 regions from them. First-round RT-PCR relied on HTBI primers, and a second-round multiplex PCR came next. MiXCR, run by TCRdb on the multiplex PCR reads, gives a single entry per CDR3 protein. The data contain approximately 1.2 million distinct CDR3 sequences, 35% to 40% of them singletons. The sequenced material came from peripheral blood or thyroid tissue (not recorded which). Source of these receptors: an adult man with Graves' hyperthyroidism.

This clonotype showed up many times. The rearrangement links TRBV7-8 to TRBJ1-6; D ambiguous. This CDR3 comprises 14 residues. The germline gives CDR1 SGHVS, CDR2 FQNEAQ. Between the trimmed V and J ends, which lost 1 base and 6 bases, there was a span of 7 bases. In nucleotides, the CDR3 is TGTGCCAGCAGCTTAGGGAGTCGTAATTCACCCCTCCACTTT. This translates into CASSLGSRNSPLHF.

This clonotype has a count of ten or more. One junction end disagrees with the germline gene, perhaps due to a read error. The CDR3 sequence is CASSLLAGVSYEQYF. The CDR3, as DNA: TGCGCCAGCAGCCTACTAGCGGGAGTGTCCTACGAGCAGTACTTC. The gene calls are TRBV7-2 and TRBJ2-7; 11 bases map to TRBD2. In germline, CDR1 is SGHTA, CDR2 FQGNSA. The CDR3 totals 15 residues.

Only a few counts were recorded for this clonotype. The junction differs from germline at one of its ends, possibly a read error. J is TRBJ2-7 and V is TRBV10-2, with TRBD1 identical over 8 bases. This CDR3 is built from 15 residues. The germline CDR1 and CDR2 sequences are WSHSY and SAAADI. The CDR3 nucleotides are TGTGCCAGCAGTGACAGGGGAGGTCTGAGCTACGAGCAGTACTTC. It is translated as CASSDRGGLSYEQYF.

This clonotype was observed at least ten times. The chain carries TRBV2 and TRBJ1-2; no definite D call. V was clipped by 3 bases and J by 4 bases, with 9 bases between them. The germline gives CDR1 SNHLY, CDR2 FYNNEI. The CDR3 has 13 amino acids. The CDR3, as DNA: TGTGCCAGCAGTGACGGGGTCTCCTATGGCTACACCTTC. It encodes CASSDGVSYGYTF. Complete variable domain (other parts from reference TRBV2 and TRBJ1-2): EPEVTQTPSHQVTQMGQEVILRCVPISNHLYFYWYRQILGQKVEFLVSFYNNEISEKSEIFDDQFSVERPDGSNFTLKIRSTKLEDSAMYFCASSDGVSYGYTFGSGTRLTVV.

This clonotype turned up a few times. The V gene is TRBV18, the J gene TRBJ1-1; D gene unclear. From germline, CDR1 is KGHSH and CDR2 LQKENI. Trimming stripped 0 bases from V and 0 bases from J, with 11 bases between. This CDR3 is built from 16 residues. The CDR3 DNA is TGTGCCAGCTCACCACCGAGCGGAGAGATGAACACTGAAGCTTTCTTT. It specifies CASSPPSGEMNTEAFF.